The rows below give T cell receptor beta chains drawn from one sample of a study of T cell responses to AZD1222 COVID-19 vaccine. Method: immunoSEQ multiplex PCR; TCRdb's copy keeps in-frame clones and lacks some. The table includes around 160,000 clones, 94% detected once. The input for sequencing was peripheral blood, taken on day 0 of AZD1222 vaccination. The receptors were gathered from an adult in good health. Both conserved end residues are part of each CDR3. The order of the fields is V gene, J gene, D gene, clone size, CDR3 protein, CDR3 DNA. The D gene is left open where the match is weak. Some rows have no size entry. The others give once, few or many, or a class for an expanded clone.

TRBV30,TRBJ1-5,.,.,CAWSVSRSSPLTNQPQHF,TGTGCCTGGAGTGTATCCCGCAGCTCCCCCCTGACTAATCAGCCCCAGCATTTT
TRBV5-5,TRBJ1-1,.,.,CASRKEFGTEAFF,TGTGCCAGCAGGAAGGAATTTGGGACTGAAGCTTTCTTT
TRBV30,TRBJ2-1,.,once,CAWSPPNNEQFF,TGTGCCTGGAGTCCCCCAAACAATGAGCAGTTCTTC
TRBV3-1/TRBV3-2,TRBJ2-1,TRBD2,.,CASSLMGGRAYNEQFF,TGTGCCAGCAGCCTCATGGGCGGGAGGGCTTACAATGAGCAGTTCTTC
TRBV6-9,TRBJ1-4,.,.,CASSWSAASNEKLFF,TGTGCCAGCAGTTGGTCGGCTGCCTCTAATGAAAAACTGTTTTTT
TRBV27,TRBJ1-5,.,.,CASSLSQGGRGQPQHF,TGTGCCAGCAGTTTATCACAAGGGGGGCGCGGGCAGCCCCAGCATTTT
TRBV27,TRBJ1-6,.,.,CASRGATRANSPLHF,TGTGCCAGCAGGGGGGCCACTAGGGCCAATTCACCCCTCCACTTT
TRBV6-1,TRBJ1-3,TRBD1,.,CASSEQGAGNTIYF,TGTGCCAGCAGTGAACAGGGGGCAGGAAACACCATATATTTT
TRBV14,TRBJ2-7,.,once,CASSPWGSQYEQYF,TGTGCCAGCAGCCCGTGGGGTAGTCAATACGAGCAGTACTTC
TRBV7-8,TRBJ2-5,TRBD2,.,CASLLSSSGRQETQYF,TGTGCCAGCCTGCTTTCCAGTAGCGGGAGGCAAGAGACCCAGTACTTC
TRBV6-5,TRBJ2-1,.,.,CASSYVLAQRSEQFF,TGTGCCAGCAGTTACGTGCTAGCCCAAAGGAGTGAGCAGTTCTTC
TRBV19,TRBJ1-1,.,.,CASSIGGLNTEAFF,TGTGCCAGTAGTATAGGGGGGCTGAACACTGAAGCTTTCTTT
TRBV5-6,TRBJ2-7,TRBD2,.,CASSPPGLPYEQYF,TGTGCCAGCAGTCCTCCGGGACTACCATACGAGCAGTACTTC
TRBV5-4,TRBJ2-6,.,.,CASRLSGANVLTF,TGTGCCAGCAGGCTCTCTGGGGCCAACGTCCTGACTTTC
TRBV2,TRBJ1-1,TRBD1,.,CASRGGRGPMEAFF,TGTGCCAGCAGGGGCGGCAGGGGGCCTATGGAAGCTTTCTTT
TRBV6-5,TRBJ1-1,.,.,CASSFSGLRNTEAFF,TGTGCCAGCAGCTTCTCCGGACTCAGGAACACTGAAGCTTTCTTT
TRBV29-1,TRBJ1-5,.,few,CSAISQGRPQHF,TGCAGCGCGATTTCGCAGGGAAGGCCCCAGCATTTT
TRBV27,TRBJ2-4,.,.,CASRRGAQVIGNIQYF,TGTGCCAGCCGTAGGGGGGCTCAGGTGATTGGAAACATTCAGTACTTC
TRBV28,TRBJ1-4,.,few,CASRTVAGGEKLFF,TGTGCCAGCAGGACCGTCGCCGGGGGTGAAAAACTGTTTTTT
TRBV21-1,TRBJ1-4,.,.,CASSKVGTSCPNEKLFF,TGTGCCAGCAGCAAAGTCGGTACCTCCTGTCCTAATGAAAAACTGTTTTTT
TRBV14,TRBJ2-3,.,.,CASSQARDTQYF,TGTGCCAGCAGCCAAGCGAGAGATACGCAGTATTTT
TRBV5-1,TRBJ1-1,.,.,CASSLEVGTTEAFF,TGCGCCAGCAGCTTGGAAGTGGGGACCACTGAAGCTTTCTTT
TRBV28,TRBJ1-1,TRBD1,.,CASSSGSGGNTEAFF,TGTGCCAGCAGTTCCGGATCAGGGGGGAACACTGAAGCTTTCTTT
TRBV14,TRBJ2-7,.,.,CASSLVGDEQYF,TGTGCCAGCAGCCTCGTCGGCGACGAGCAGTACTTC
TRBV6-5,TRBJ1-6,.,.,CASGLPGATLHF,TGTGCCAGCGGGTTACCAGGCGCGACCCTCCACTTT
TRBV10-1,TRBJ1-2,.,.,CASSENANGGYTF,TGCGCCAGCAGTGAAAATGCGAATGGGGGCTACACCTTC
TRBV18,TRBJ2-3,TRBD1,.,CASSPLLRSGTGGPDTQYF,TGTGCCAGCTCACCACTCCTTAGGTCGGGGACAGGGGGCCCAGATACGCAGTATTTT
TRBV5-1,TRBJ1-5,TRBD1,.,CASSSGQGGQPQHF,TGCGCCAGCAGCTCTGGACAGGGAGGACAGCCCCAGCATTTT
TRBV28,TRBJ1-2,TRBD1,.,CASAQDRDNYGYTF,TGTGCCAGCGCCCAGGACAGGGATAACTATGGCTACACCTTC
TRBV28,TRBJ2-1,.,.,CASTVYDEQFF,TGTGCCAGCACCGTTTACGATGAGCAGTTCTTC
TRBV5-1,TRBJ1-3,.,.,CASSLSGEAGNTIYF,TGCGCCAGCAGCTTGTCTGGGGAAGCTGGAAACACCATATATTTT
TRBV7-9,TRBJ1-6,.,.,CASSSPTSSYNSPLHF,TGTGCCAGCAGCTCGCCCACGAGCTCCTATAATTCACCCCTCCACTTT
TRBV15,TRBJ2-7,TRBD2,.,CATSRDRPRTGGSSYEQYF,TGTGCCACCAGCAGAGATCGGCCTAGGACGGGAGGAAGCTCCTACGAGCAGTACTTC
TRBV2,TRBJ1-1,.,.,CASSDGGLGEAFF,TGTGCCAGCAGTGACGGAGGGCTTGGTGAAGCTTTCTTT
TRBV29-1,TRBJ1-1,TRBD1,.,CSARGGRVGVTEAFF,TGCAGCGCCAGAGGGGGCAGGGTGGGAGTCACTGAAGCTTTCTTT
TRBV29-1,TRBJ1-3,.,.,CSVELWTSFSGNTIYF,TGCAGCGTTGAGCTATGGACATCTTTCTCTGGAAACACCATATATTTT
TRBV9,TRBJ2-6,.,once,CASRADRSSGANVLTF,TGTGCCAGCAGAGCCGACCGGAGCTCTGGGGCCAACGTCCTGACTTTC
TRBV28,TRBJ2-7,.,.,CASSLAGYEQYF,TGTGCCAGCAGTTTAGCCGGGTACGAGCAGTACTTC
TRBV4-1,TRBJ2-7,TRBD2,.,CASSHIMGGSGGTYEQYF,TGCGCCAGCAGCCACATCATGGGGGGATCGGGAGGAACCTACGAGCAGTACTTC
TRBV20-1,TRBJ1-4,.,.,CSASRSGRPTNEKLFF,TGCAGTGCTAGTAGGTCAGGCCGCCCGACTAATGAAAAACTGTTTTTT
TRBV21-1,TRBJ1-3,.,.,CASRPGEQSSGNTIYF,TGTGCCAGCAGACCCGGGGAACAGTCCTCTGGAAACACCATATATTTT
TRBV5-1,TRBJ1-1,.,.,CASSLEQREAFF,TGCGCCAGCAGCTTGGAGCAGCGTGAAGCTTTCTTT
TRBV9,TRBJ2-3,.,.,CASSGPQLTDTQYF,TGTGCCAGCAGCGGTCCCCAATTGACAGATACGCAGTATTTT
TRBV14,TRBJ2-7,.,.,CASSQISLLKDGEQYF,TGTGCCAGCAGCCAAATTAGCCTATTGAAAGACGGCGAGCAGTACTTC
TRBV9,TRBJ1-1,.,.,CASSVGEGRVLNTEAFF,TGTGCCAGCAGCGTAGGCGAAGGCCGGGTCTTGAACACTGAAGCTTTCTTT
TRBV19,TRBJ2-1,.,.,CASSTGRIHNEQFF,TGTGCCAGTAGTACGGGACGCATCCACAATGAGCAGTTCTTC
TRBV28,TRBJ2-1,TRBD2,.,CASRSLAGFEQFF,TGTGCCAGCAGATCCTTAGCGGGGTTTGAGCAGTTCTTC
TRBV6-5,TRBJ2-1,TRBD2,once,CASSIAGGTYNEQFF,TGTGCCAGCAGCATAGCGGGAGGCACCTACAATGAGCAGTTCTTC
TRBV12-5,TRBJ2-1,.,.,CASGLKGPLSDEQFF,TGTGCTAGTGGTTTGAAGGGACCCCTCAGCGATGAGCAGTTCTTC
TRBV9,TRBJ1-2,.,once,CASSVGGRGGYTF,TGTGCCAGCAGCGTAGGTGGGCGAGGGGGCTACACCTTC
TRBV6-5,TRBJ1-2,.,.,CASSFTVPSPGGYTF,TGTGCCAGCAGTTTCACCGTTCCAAGTCCTGGTGGCTACACCTTC
TRBV21-1,TRBJ2-2,.,.,CASSKGRGHEENTGELFF,TGTGCCAGCAGCAAAGGCAGGGGGCACGAGGAGAACACCGGGGAGCTGTTTTTT
TRBV6-5,TRBJ2-7,.,.,CASTYRQFYEQYF,TGTGCCAGCACCTACCGACAGTTCTACGAGCAGTACTTC
TRBV20-1,TRBJ1-3,.,.,CSAGPGNTIYF,TGCAGTGCTGGCCCGGGAAACACCATATATTTT